Below are 5 T cell receptor beta chains sequenced from a single sample in a study of T-cell reconstitution after alpha-beta-depleted transplantation in children (dated by TCRdb to 2016 to 2018). The protocol used for the library was PCR. Sequencing was carried out with an Illumina HiSeq 2500. TCR library preparation used molecular barcoding, with unique molecular identifiers applied to normalize quantification of the TCRbeta repertoire. TCRdb reprocessing: public reads trimmed at Q25 with fastp, clones called with MiXCR, in-frame beta chains kept. Every entry covers one CDR3 protein and lists the most common genes and DNA from its rows. Within this sample are 170,000 or so distinct CDR3 sequences, with about 6.3% of them counted one time only. The ten largest account for approximately 2.9% of the sample. Sequencing used PBMCs from the stem cell graft donor, obtained from the stem cell graft. The receptors stem from a human donor who donated a stem cell graft to a child with Wiskott-Aldrich syndrome.

This CDR3 is CSVGQLNTGELFF. As DNA, the CDR3 is TGCAGCGTTGGACAGTTGAACACCGGGGAGCTGTTTTTT. The rearrangement uses TRBV29-1 and TRBJ2-2, with D perhaps TRBD1 (5 bases). Germline lookup yields CDR1 SQVTM and CDR2 ANQGSEA. V lost 4 bases and J 1 base, leaving 7 bases between the germline ends. This CDR3 contains 13 residues.

This clonotype was counted a few times. The V call is TRBV20-1, the J call TRBJ2-3, with 9 bases lining up with TRBD1. CDR3 size: 17 residues. With 1 base clipped from V and 3 bases from J, the junction kept 11 bases outside the gene matches. From germline, CDR1 is DFQATT and CDR2 SNEGSKA (reference sequence). The chain's CDR3 is CSARVNRGLRLTDTQYF. CDR3 coding DNA: TGCAGTGCTAGAGTGAACAGGGGGCTGCGTTTGACAGATACGCAGTATTTT.

This clonotype was observed at least ten times. This chain links TRBV20-1 with TRBJ2-3, with a weak D call TRBD1 (7 bases). CDR1 and CDR2 (germline): DFQATT, SNEGSKA (reference sequence). Trimming cost V 3 bases and J 0 bases, with 25 bases left between them. CDR3 size: 19 residues. The DNA of the CDR3 is TGCAGTGCTAGTATACTAGCCGGGACAGCAAGACCTAGCACAGATACGCAGTATTTT. It encodes CSASILAGTARPSTDTQYF.

This clonotype was seen repeatedly, ten times or more. This chain joins TRBV6-5 and TRBJ2-3; 11 bases align to TRBD2. V lost 5 bases and J lost 4; bases outside the gene matches: 14. CDR1 is MNHEY and CDR2 is SVGAGI in the germline V gene. There are 18 residues in the CDR3. CDR3 sequence: CASSPLAGGDKYPDTQYF. CDR3 nucleotide sequence: TGTGCCAGCAGTCCTCTAGCGGGGGGAGACAAATATCCAGATACGCAGTATTTT.

This sequence joins TRBV20-1 and TRBJ2-7; D is uncertain. The CDR3 sequence is 12 residues long. V gave up 5 bases and J gave up 6 bases, with 14 bases separating them. The germline V gene has CDR1 DFQATT and CDR2 SNEGSKA (reference sequence). The CDR3 DNA reads as TGCAGTGCTCCTGCCAATCCATCCGAGCAGTACTTC. As protein: CSAPANPSEQYF.